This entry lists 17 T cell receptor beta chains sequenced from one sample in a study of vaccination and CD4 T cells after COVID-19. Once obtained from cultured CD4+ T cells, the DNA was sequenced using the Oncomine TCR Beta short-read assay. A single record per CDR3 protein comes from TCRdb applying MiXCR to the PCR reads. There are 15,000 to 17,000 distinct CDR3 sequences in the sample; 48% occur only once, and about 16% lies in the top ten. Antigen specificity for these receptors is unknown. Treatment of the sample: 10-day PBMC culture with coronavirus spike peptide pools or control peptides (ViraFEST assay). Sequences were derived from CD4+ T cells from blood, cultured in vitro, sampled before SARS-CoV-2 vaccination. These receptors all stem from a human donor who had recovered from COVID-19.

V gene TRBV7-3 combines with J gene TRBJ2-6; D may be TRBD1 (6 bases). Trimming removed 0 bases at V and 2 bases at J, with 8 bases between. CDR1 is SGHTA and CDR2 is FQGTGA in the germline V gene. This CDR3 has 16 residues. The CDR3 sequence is CASSLTSGAGANVLTF. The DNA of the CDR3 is TGTGCCAGCAGCTTAACGTCAGGGGCTGGGGCCAACGTCCTGACTTTC.

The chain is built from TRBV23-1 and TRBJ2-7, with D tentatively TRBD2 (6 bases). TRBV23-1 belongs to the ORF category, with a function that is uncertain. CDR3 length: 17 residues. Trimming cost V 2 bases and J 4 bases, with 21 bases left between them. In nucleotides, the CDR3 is TGCGCCAGCAGTCAAGACCCAACGTGGGGGGTTGGGTACGAGCAGTACTTC. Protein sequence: CASSQDPTWGVGYEQYF.

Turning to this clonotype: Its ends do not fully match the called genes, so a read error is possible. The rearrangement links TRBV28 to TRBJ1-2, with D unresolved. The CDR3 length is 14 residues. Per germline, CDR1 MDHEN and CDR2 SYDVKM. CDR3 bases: TGTGTCAGCAGACGGCGCTTACAGAGTAACGGCTACACCTTC. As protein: CVSRRRLQSNGYTF.

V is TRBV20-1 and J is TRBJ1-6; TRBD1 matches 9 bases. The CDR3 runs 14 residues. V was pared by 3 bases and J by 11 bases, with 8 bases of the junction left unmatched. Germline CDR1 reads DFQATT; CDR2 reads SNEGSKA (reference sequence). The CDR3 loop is CSARGGQGGPPLHF. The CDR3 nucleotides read TGCAGTGCTAGGGGGGGACAGGGAGGTCCACCCCTCCACTTT.

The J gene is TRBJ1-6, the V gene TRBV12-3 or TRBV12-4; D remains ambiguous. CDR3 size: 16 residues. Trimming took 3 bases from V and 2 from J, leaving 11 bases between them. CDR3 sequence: CASSLDRAAYNSPLHF. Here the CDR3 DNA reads TGTGCCAGCAGTTTGGATAGGGCCGCCTATAATTCACCCCTCCACTTT.

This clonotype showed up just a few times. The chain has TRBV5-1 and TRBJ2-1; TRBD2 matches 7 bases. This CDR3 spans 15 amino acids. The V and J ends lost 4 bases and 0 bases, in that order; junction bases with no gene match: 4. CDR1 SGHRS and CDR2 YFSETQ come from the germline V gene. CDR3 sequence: CASSTSGNSYNEQFF. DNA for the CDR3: TGCGCCAGCAGCACCAGCGGGAACTCCTACAATGAGCAGTTCTTC.

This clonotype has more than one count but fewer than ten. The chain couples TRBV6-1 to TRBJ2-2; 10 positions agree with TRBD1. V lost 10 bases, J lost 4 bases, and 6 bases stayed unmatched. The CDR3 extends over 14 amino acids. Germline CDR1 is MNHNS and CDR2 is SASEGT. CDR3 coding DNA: TGTGCCACAACCCGGACAGGGGGCACCGGGGAGCTGTTTTTT. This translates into CATTRTGGTGELFF.

The CDR3 sequence: CASSLGPNYGYTF. In nucleotides, the CDR3 is TGTGCCAGCAGTCTCGGACCTAACTATGGCTACACCTTC. V is TRBV6-4 and J is TRBJ1-2; no definite D call. Between the trimmed V and J ends, which lost 5 bases and 0 bases, there was a span of 7 bases. Germline V gives CDR1 MRHNA, CDR2 SNTAGT. The CDR3 length is 13 residues.

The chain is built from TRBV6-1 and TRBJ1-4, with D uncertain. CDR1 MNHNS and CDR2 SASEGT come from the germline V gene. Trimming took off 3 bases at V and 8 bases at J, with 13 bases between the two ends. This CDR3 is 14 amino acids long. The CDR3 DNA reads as TGTGCCAGCAGTGAGGTCGCAGGTCGCGAAAAACTGTTTTTT. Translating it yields CASSEVAGREKLFF.

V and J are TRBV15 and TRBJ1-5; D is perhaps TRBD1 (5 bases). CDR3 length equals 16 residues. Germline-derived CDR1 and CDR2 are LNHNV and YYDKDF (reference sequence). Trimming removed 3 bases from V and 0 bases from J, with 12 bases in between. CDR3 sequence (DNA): TGTGCCACCAGCAGGGGGGATGTGATTAGCAATCAGCCCCAGCATTTT. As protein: CATSRGDVISNQPQHF.

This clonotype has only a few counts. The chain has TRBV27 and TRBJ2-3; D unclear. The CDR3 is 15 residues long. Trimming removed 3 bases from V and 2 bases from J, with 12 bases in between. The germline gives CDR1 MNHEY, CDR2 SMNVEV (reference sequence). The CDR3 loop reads CASSFGLLLTDTQYF. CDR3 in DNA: TGTGCCAGCAGTTTTGGGCTACTGCTCACAGATACGCAGTATTTT.

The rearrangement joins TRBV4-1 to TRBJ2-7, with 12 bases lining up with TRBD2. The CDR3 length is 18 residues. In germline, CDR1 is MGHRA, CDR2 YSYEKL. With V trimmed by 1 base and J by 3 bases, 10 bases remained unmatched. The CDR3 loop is CASSQVFLTSGSVYEQYF. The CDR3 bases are TGCGCCAGCAGCCAAGTTTTCTTGACTAGCGGGAGCGTCTACGAGCAGTACTTC.

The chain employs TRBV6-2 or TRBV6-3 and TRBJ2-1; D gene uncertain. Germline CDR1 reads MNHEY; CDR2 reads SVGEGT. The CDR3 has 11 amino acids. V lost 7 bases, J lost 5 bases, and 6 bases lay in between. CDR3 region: CASTQDNEQFF. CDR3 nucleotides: TGTGCCAGCACCCAAGACAATGAGCAGTTCTTC.

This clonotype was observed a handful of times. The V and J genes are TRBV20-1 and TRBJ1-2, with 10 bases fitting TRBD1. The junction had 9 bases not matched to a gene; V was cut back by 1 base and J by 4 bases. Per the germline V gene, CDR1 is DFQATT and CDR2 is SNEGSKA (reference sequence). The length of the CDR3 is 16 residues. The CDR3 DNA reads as TGCAGTGCTAGAGCTCTTGGGGACAGGGGACCCTATGGCTACACCTTC. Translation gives CSARALGDRGPYGYTF.

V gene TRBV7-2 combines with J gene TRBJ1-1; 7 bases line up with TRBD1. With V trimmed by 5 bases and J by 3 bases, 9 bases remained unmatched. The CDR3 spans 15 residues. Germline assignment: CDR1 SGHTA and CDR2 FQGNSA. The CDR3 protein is CASSARQGHDTEAFF. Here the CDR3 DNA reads TGTGCCAGCAGCGCAAGACAGGGTCACGACACTGAAGCTTTCTTT.

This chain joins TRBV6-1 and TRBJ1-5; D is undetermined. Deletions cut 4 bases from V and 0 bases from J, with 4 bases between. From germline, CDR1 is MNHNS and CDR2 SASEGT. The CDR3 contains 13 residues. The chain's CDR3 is CASSVDSNQPQHF. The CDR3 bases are TGTGCCAGCAGTGTTGATAGCAATCAGCCCCAGCATTTT.

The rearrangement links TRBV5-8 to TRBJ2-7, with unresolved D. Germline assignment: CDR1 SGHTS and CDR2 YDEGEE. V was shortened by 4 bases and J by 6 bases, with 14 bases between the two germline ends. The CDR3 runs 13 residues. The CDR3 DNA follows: TGTGCCAGCAGCCCCACTACTCTCGGCGAGCAGTACTTC. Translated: CASSPTTLGEQYF.